The entry that follows covers one T cell receptor beta chain sequence. The CDR3 spans 14 residues. V lost 6 bases, J lost 5 bases, and 16 bases lay in between. From germline, CDR1 is MNHEY and CDR2 SMNVEV (reference sequence). This sample is part of a study of blood T cells in healthy people across ages. Then a second PCR, running about 6 to 12 cycles, was carried out with a sample-barcoded 5' primer and a J-beta primer mix. Each CDR3 protein is one row after TCRdb ran MiXCR on the 5' RACE reads. Here the sample spans fewer than 600,000 distinct CDR3 sequences, about 26% being singletons. This sample was also put to use in a study of T cells of mothers and their children. Per that study: In each mother, TCR beta CDR3 reads exceeded 9 million; in each child, they numbered 3 million to 3.5 million.

The TCR originated in a boy aged 2 to 9 in good health. This chain links TRBV27 with TRBJ2-5; D possibly corresponds to TRBD2 (6 bases). Input material: blood. The CDR3 is CASSALSGEETQYF. Written as DNA, the CDR3 is TGTGCCAGCAGCGCCCTGTCGGGGGAGGAGACCCAGTACTTC.